Only a few counts were recorded for the clone carrying this TCR beta chain. Its antigen is still unknown. This entry comes from a study of T cell repertoires in cytomegalovirus infection. About the research overall: Through public TCR beta signatures, both CMV infection and matching HLA type were indicated.

TCRdb reanalysed the reads using MiXCR and keeps one entry per CDR3 protein. The table lists hundreds of thousands of distinct CDR3 sequences, 22% of them singletons. Germline lookup yields CDR1 SEHNR and CDR2 FQNEAQ (reference sequence). Trimming took off 1 base at V and 12 bases at J, with 12 bases between the two ends. This CDR3 has 12 residues. Study-wide results and limits: Summed frequency of shared TCR beta families picked out CMV carriers who also had the relevant HLA. Dominating the ex vivo response were HLA-C-restricted CMV-specific TCR beta clonotypes.

The chain links TRBV7-9 to TRBJ1-2; D is unresolved. Specimen: CD8+ T cells from PBMCs. This TCR came from a human donor in good health (CMV status not recorded). Some clones in this sample may be carry-over from other donors' samples. This chain's CDR3 is CASSLVLTEDTF. The CDR3 DNA reads TGTGCCAGCAGCTTAGTTTTAACGGAGGACACCTTC.